Listed below are T cell receptor beta chains from one sample, sequenced in a study of OX40 agonist ivuxolimab in advanced cancers. Profiled with immunoSEQ multiplex PCR; TCRdb holds only in-frame clones, not every one. Among approximately 9,300 clones listed, roughly 90% were seen once. The material sequenced was CD4+ or CD8+ T cells sorted from blood, taken in a trial of the OX40 agonist ivuxolimab. Every receptor here comes from an adult with an advanced solid tumor such as melanoma, head and neck, liver or kidney cancer. The CDR3 runs from the conserved cysteine through the conserved F or W. Each record gives: D gene, J gene, clone size, V gene, CDR3 DNA, CDR3 protein. The D gene is left open where the match is weak. Clone size is not always given. Where it is, it says once, few, many or a class for expanded clones.

>.|TRBJ1-6|.|TRBV10-1
TGCGCCAGCAGTCCAGACTGGAAAAATTCACCCCTCCACTTT
CASSPDWKNSPLHF
>.|TRBJ1-2|.|TRBV5-1
TGCGCCAGCAGCTTGTTGAGATACGAACATGGCTACACCTTC
CASSLLRYEHGYTF
>TRBD1|TRBJ1-6|.|TRBV7-3
TGTGCCAGCAGCGCGCAGGGGGTAGAATCACCCCTCCACTTT
CASSAQGVESPLHF
>TRBD1|TRBJ2-7|.|TRBV7-9
TGTGCCAGCAGCCCAACAGGGGGCGGCGAGCAGTACTTC
CASSPTGGGEQYF
>.|TRBJ2-7|few|TRBV11-2
TGTGCCAGCAGCTTAGATGGGACCGGGATGTACGAGCAGTACTTC
CASSLDGTGMYEQYF
>.|TRBJ1-1|few|TRBV30
TGTGCCCGGCGGGCGGAGGGTGCCACTGAAGCTTTCTTT
CARRAEGATEAFF
>.|TRBJ1-6|.|TRBV7-8
TGTGCCAGCACCCCGGGACAACCCCCAGCGGCCCTCCACTTT
CASTPGQPPAALHF
>.|TRBJ1-3|.|TRBV7-9
TGTGCCAGCAGCCAGACGGGGAACACCATATATTTT
CASSQTGNTIYF
>.|TRBJ1-4|.|TRBV27
TGTGCCAGCAGTTTATCCCCAGGCCGAAATGAAAAACTGTTTTTT
CASSLSPGRNEKLFF
>.|TRBJ2-7|.|TRBV5-1
TGCGCCAGCAGATTTACGGGAGATTACGGCTCCTACGAGCAGTACTTC
CASRFTGDYGSYEQYF
>.|TRBJ2-3|few|TRBV6-1
TGTGCCAGCAGTTCGATGCAGGGTTGGACAGATACGCAGTATTTT
CASSSMQGWTDTQYF
>TRBD2|TRBJ2-7|.|TRBV4-1
TGCGCCAGCAGCCAGCTTAGGACTAGCGGCTACGAGCAGTACTTC
CASSQLRTSGYEQYF
>.|TRBJ2-5|.|TRBV29-1
TGCAGCGTTGTAACAGGCCAAGAGACCCAGTACTTC
CSVVTGQETQYF
>.|TRBJ2-3|.|TRBV14
TGTGCCAGCAGTCGCCCGGGAGCCTCAGATACGCAGTATTTT
CASSRPGASDTQYF
>.|TRBJ2-1|.|TRBV6-4
TGTGCCAGCAGCTCCTCCTATTACGGTGAGCAGTTCTTC
CASSSSYYGEQFF
>TRBD1|TRBJ1-5|.|TRBV30
TGTGCCTGGAGTGCCCGGGACAGCCTGAGCAAGCCCCAGCATTTT
CAWSARDSLSKPQHF
>.|TRBJ2-2|.|TRBV9
TGTGCCAGCAGCGTAGGGCTGGGGTTTCCCGGGGAGCTGTTTTTT
CASSVGLGFPGELFF
>TRBD2|TRBJ2-7|.|TRBV30
TGTGCCTGGGGGGAGGGGCCAAGGAGGGAGCAGTACTTC
CAWGEGPRREQYF
>TRBD1|TRBJ1-1|.|TRBV2
TGTGCCAGCAGGGCCGGGACAGGGATGGGTAACACTGAAGCTTTCTTT
CASRAGTGMGNTEAFF
>.|TRBJ2-3|.|TRBV10-3
TGTGCCATCACAGGGGGAGGGCCCACAGATACGCAGTATTTT
CAITGGGPTDTQYF
>.|TRBJ2-7|.|TRBV5-1
TGCGCCAGCAGCTTGGATCCGGGGGCGGGCGAGCAGTACTTC
CASSLDPGAGEQYF
>TRBD1|TRBJ1-5|.|TRBV19
TGTGCCAGTGCCGGACAGGGCTATAGCAATCAGCCCCAGCATTTT
CASAGQGYSNQPQHF
>.|TRBJ2-7|.|TRBV30
TGTGCCTGGAGTGTAAGGGGTCCTCACCCGCAGTACTTC
CAWSVRGPHPQYF
>.|TRBJ1-1|.|TRBV5-1
TGCGCCAGCAGCCTGACCCTGGACACTGAAGCTTTCTTT
CASSLTLDTEAFF
>.|TRBJ2-1|.|TRBV27
TGTGCCAGCATGCCCTGGCGGGATGGCGACAATGAGCAGTTCTTC
CASMPWRDGDNEQFF
>.|TRBJ2-5|.|TRBV6-6
TGTGCCAGCAGCTTTAGGGGTCCAGCAGAGACCCAGTACTTC
CASSFRGPAETQYF
>TRBD1|TRBJ1-2|.|TRBV10-3
TGTGCCATCAGCGGAATTCAGGGGGAGGATGGCTACACCTTC
CAISGIQGEDGYTF
>.|TRBJ1-2|.|TRBV14
TGTGCCAGCAGCCAAGATAAGCGGGGGCAAGGCTACACCTTC
CASSQDKRGQGYTF
>.|TRBJ2-3|.|TRBV5-4
TGTGCCAGCAGCCTACCTCCCCCCACAGATACGCAGTATTTT
CASSLPPPTDTQYF
>.|TRBJ1-6|.|TRBV7-9
TGTGCCAGCAGCGCCAATAATTCACCCCTCCACTTT
CASSANNSPLHF
>TRBD1|TRBJ1-3|.|TRBV5-1
TGCGCCAGCAGTGACAGGGGGGACTCTGGAAACACCATATATTTT
CASSDRGDSGNTIYF
>.|TRBJ1-1|.|TRBV30
TGTGCCTGGAGTGGAGGGGCGAACACTGAAGCTTTCTTT
CAWSGGANTEAFF
>.|TRBJ1-1|.|TRBV5-1
TGCGCCAGCAGCTTGTCGAGGGGAACTGAAGCTTTCTTT
CASSLSRGTEAFF
>TRBD2|TRBJ2-7|.|TRBV30
TGTGCCTGGAGCGGGCCTAGCGGGTCCTACTACGAGCAGTACTTC
CAWSGPSGSYYEQYF
>.|TRBJ1-5|.|TRBV19
TGTGCCAGTAGTGCAGGGGAGGGCAATCAGCCCCAGCATTTT
CASSAGEGNQPQHF
>.|TRBJ2-3|.|TRBV5-1
TGCGCCAGCAGTCGAGCTCCTCGGGGCACAGATACGCAGTATTTT
CASSRAPRGTDTQYF
>TRBD1|TRBJ2-7|few|TRBV10-3
TGTGCCATCAATCCGGGACAGGGGAGGGGAGAGCAGTACTTC
CAINPGQGRGEQYF
>.|TRBJ2-3|.|TRBV2
TGTGCCAGCAGCCCTCTCAGGGCAACAGATACGCAGTATTTT
CASSPLRATDTQYF
>.|TRBJ2-1|.|TRBV7-7
TGTGCTAGCAGCTTAGGACAGTACAATGAGCAGTTCTTC
CASSLGQYNEQFF
>.|TRBJ2-3|.|TRBV30
TGTGCCTGGAGTGTGCGGACGGGAGGCACAGATACGCAGTATTTT
CAWSVRTGGTDTQYF
>.|TRBJ2-6|.|TRBV28
TGTGCCAGCAGTTTATTAGGTGGGGCCAACGTCCTGACTTTC
CASSLLGGANVLTF
>TRBD2|TRBJ2-1|.|TRBV5-6
TGTGCCAGCAGCTTTTTTGTAACTAGCGTTAGGAATGAGCAGTTCTTC
CASSFFVTSVRNEQFF
>.|TRBJ1-5|.|TRBV11-2
TGTGCCAGCAGCCTGACAGAGATCCAGCCCCAGCATTTT
CASSLTEIQPQHF
>.|TRBJ2-7|.|TRBV30
TGTGCCTATAGACCCGGGGCAGGGTACGAGCAGTACTTC
CAYRPGAGYEQYF